These T cell receptor beta chains were read from a single sample in a study of neurological immune-mediated disorders. In TCRdb, the 5' RACE reads were re-called with MiXCR into one record per CDR3 protein. Of roughly 25,000 distinct CDR3 sequences listed, 6.7% were seen once; the top ten hold 4.8%. The source material was PBMCs. The receptors shown here come from a middle-aged woman in good health. CDR3s include the opening cysteine and the closing phenylalanine or tryptophan. A D gene is named only where the DNA matches it firmly. Clone sizes are given selectively: once, few, many, or a class where the clone is expanded.

V,J,D,size,CDR3,DNA
TRBV6-1,TRBJ1-5,-,many,CASSEGEGVGYQPQHF,TGTGCCAGCAGTGAAGGCGAGGGGGTAGGATATCAGCCCCAGCATTTT
TRBV5-1,TRBJ2-5,-,many,CASSLARAETQYF,TGCGCCAGCAGCTTGGCCAGGGCGGAGACCCAGTACTTC
TRBV28,TRBJ1-5,-,many,CASSLGFYSNQPQHF,TGTGCCAGCAGTTTGGGGTTTTATAGCAATCAGCCCCAGCATTTT
TRBV7-2,TRBJ2-7,-,many,CASSFTGTRGYEQYF,TGTGCCAGCAGCTTCACAGGGACCCGTGGATACGAGCAGTACTTC
TRBV5-8,TRBJ1-1,-,many,CASSLGQKNTEAFF,TGTGCCAGCAGCTTGGGACAGAAGAACACTGAAGCTTTCTTT
TRBV20-1,TRBJ2-7,TRBD1,many,CSAQLNRGRPSEQYF,TGCAGTGCCCAACTAAACAGGGGGAGGCCAAGCGAGCAGTACTTC
TRBV18,TRBJ1-2,TRBD1,many,CASSPGQGHYGYTF,TGTGCCAGCTCACCGGGACAGGGGCACTATGGCTACACCTTC
TRBV28,TRBJ2-7,TRBD1,-,CASNRGKSYEQYF,TGTGCCAGCAACAGGGGTAAAAGCTACGAGCAGTACTTC
TRBV4-2,TRBJ2-1,TRBD2,many,CASSQELAGEYNEQFF,TGTGCCAGCAGCCAAGAATTAGCGGGAGAGTACAATGAGCAGTTCTTC
TRBV10-3,TRBJ1-6,TRBD1,many,CAISESPGQGGSPLHF,TGTGCCATCAGTGAGTCGCCGGGACAGGGTGGTTCACCCCTCCACTTT
TRBV18,TRBJ2-3,-,-,CASSFDTAEDTQYF,TGTGCCAGCTCATTTGATACAGCGGAAGATACGCAGTATTTT
TRBV29-1,TRBJ2-5,TRBD1,many,CSSMDRHRRETQYF,TGCAGCTCGATGGACAGGCACCGGCGGGAGACCCAGTACTTC
TRBV7-8,TRBJ2-7,TRBD1,many,CASSPRTGDIYEQYF,TGTGCCAGCAGCCCTAGGACAGGGGACATCTACGAGCAGTACTTC
TRBV29-1,TRBJ2-5,-,many,CSVANNQETQYF,TGCAGCGTCGCGAACAATCAAGAGACCCAGTACTTC
TRBV29-1,TRBJ1-1,-,many,CSVGSRELGTEAFF,TGCAGCGTTGGATCCCGGGAACTGGGTACTGAAGCTTTCTTT
TRBV28,TRBJ2-7,TRBD2,once,CASTGVASGNYEQYF,TGTGCCAGCACGGGGGTGGCTAGCGGGAATTACGAGCAGTACTTC
TRBV9,TRBJ1-4,-,many,CASSPRGRISEKLFF,TGTGCCAGCAGCCCCCGGGGGAGGATCTCGGAAAAACTGTTTTTT
TRBV19,TRBJ1-4,-,many,CASSIGTATWEKLFF,TGTGCCAGTAGTATTGGGACCGCCACTTGGGAAAAACTGTTTTTT
TRBV12-3/TRBV12-4,TRBJ2-7,-,many,CASRVAASYEQYF,TGTGCCAGCAGGGTGGCGGCCTCCTACGAGCAGTACTTC
TRBV20-1,TRBJ2-7,TRBD2,medium-sized,CSARGTSGSSYEQYF,TGCAGTGCTAGGGGGACTAGCGGGAGCTCCTACGAGCAGTACTTC
TRBV7-9,TRBJ1-2,-,few,CASTLAGRNGYTF,TGTGCCAGCACCCTAGCGGGGCGGAATGGCTACACCTTC
TRBV20-1,TRBJ2-3,TRBD1,many,CSAEDRGADTQYF,TGCAGTGCCGAAGACAGGGGCGCAGATACGCAGTATTTT
TRBV20-1,TRBJ1-1,-,many,CSARWSGRNTEAFF,TGCAGTGCTAGGTGGAGCGGGCGGAACACTGAAGCTTTCTTT
TRBV24-1,TRBJ2-5,TRBD2,many,CATSDARLADQETQYF,TGTGCCACCAGTGACGCGAGGCTAGCGGACCAAGAGACCCAGTACTTC
TRBV29-1,TRBJ2-7,-,many,CSAWTDTYEQYF,TGCAGCGCCTGGACGGATACCTACGAGCAGTACTTC